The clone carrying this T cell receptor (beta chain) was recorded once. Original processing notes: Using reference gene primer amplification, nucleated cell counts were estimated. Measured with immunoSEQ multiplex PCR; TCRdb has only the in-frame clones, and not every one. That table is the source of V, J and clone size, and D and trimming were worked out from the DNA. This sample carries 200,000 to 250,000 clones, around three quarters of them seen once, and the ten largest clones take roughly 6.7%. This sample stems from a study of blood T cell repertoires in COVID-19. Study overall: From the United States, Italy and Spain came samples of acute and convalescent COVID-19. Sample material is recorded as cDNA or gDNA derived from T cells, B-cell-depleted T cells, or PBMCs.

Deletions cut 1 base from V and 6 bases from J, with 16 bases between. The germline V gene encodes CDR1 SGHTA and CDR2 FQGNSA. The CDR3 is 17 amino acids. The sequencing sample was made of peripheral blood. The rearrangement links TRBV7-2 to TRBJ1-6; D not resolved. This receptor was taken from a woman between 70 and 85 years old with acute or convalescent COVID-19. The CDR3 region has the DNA TGTGCCAGCAGCTTAGTTTTAGGCAGGAATATTAATTCACCCCTCCACTTT. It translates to CASSLVLGRNINSPLHF.